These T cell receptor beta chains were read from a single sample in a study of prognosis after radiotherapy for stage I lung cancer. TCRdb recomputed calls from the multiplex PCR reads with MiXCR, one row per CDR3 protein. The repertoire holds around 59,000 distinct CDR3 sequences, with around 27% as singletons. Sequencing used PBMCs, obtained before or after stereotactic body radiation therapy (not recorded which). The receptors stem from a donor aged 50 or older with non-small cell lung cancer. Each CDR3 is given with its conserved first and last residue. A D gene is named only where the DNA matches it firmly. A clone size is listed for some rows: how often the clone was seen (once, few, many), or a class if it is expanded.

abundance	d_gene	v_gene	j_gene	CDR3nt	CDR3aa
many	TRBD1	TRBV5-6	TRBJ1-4	TGTGCCAGCAGCTTCGACAGGGATAATGAAAAACTGTTTTTT	CASSFDRDNEKLFF
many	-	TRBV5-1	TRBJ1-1	TGCGCCAGCAGCTTGCGCGGCCAGGGCCCGAGATTGAACACTGAAGCTTTCTTT	CASSLRGQGPRLNTEAFF
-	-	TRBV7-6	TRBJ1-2	TGTGCCAGCAGCTTAGAGGTAGGATATCTCTATGGATACACCTTC	CASSLEVGYLYGYTF
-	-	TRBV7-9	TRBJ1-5	TGTGCCGGACAGCCCAAGGGTAGTCAGCCCCAGCATTTT	CAGQPKGSQPQHF
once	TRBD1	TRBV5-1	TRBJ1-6	TGCGCCAGCAGTCATGACAGGGTCGGTAATTCACCCCTCCACTTC	CASSHDRVGNSPLHF
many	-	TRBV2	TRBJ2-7	TGTGCCAGCAGTACGGCAGGGCTCACCTACGAGCAGTACTTC	CASSTAGLTYEQYF
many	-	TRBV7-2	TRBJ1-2	TGTGCCAGCAGCTTAGTGGGACACTACTACACCTTC	CASSLVGHYYTF
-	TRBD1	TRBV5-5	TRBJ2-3	TGTGCCAGCAGCTCTCATGGACAGGGGACAGATACGCAGTATTTT	CASSSHGQGTDTQYF
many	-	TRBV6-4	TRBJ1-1	TGTGCCAGCAGTTACGCGAGCAGGGACGCTGAAGCTTTCTTT	CASSYASRDAEAFF
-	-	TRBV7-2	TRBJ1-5	TGTGCCAGCAGCTTGAACGGGGTAGGGAGCAATAAGCCCCAGCATTTT	CASSLNGVGSNKPQHF
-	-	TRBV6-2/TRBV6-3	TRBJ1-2	TGTGACAGAAAACCGAAGGACCGCCGAGGCTACACCTTC	CDRKPKDRRGYTF
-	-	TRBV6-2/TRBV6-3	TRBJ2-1	TGTGCCAGCAGCCGAGGACCCGGGAATGGACAGTTCTTC	CASSRGPGNGQFF
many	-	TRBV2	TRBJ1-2	TGTGCCAGCAGCGACTGGTCCTATGGCTACACCTTC	CASSDWSYGYTF
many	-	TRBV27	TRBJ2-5	TGTGCCAGCAGTTGGGGAAGGGGAGAGACCCAGTACTTC	CASSWGRGETQYF
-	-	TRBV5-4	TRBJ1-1	TGTGCCAGCGGCGGGGAGGGGCGGGGGAACACTGAAGCTTTCTTT	CASGGEGRGNTEAFF
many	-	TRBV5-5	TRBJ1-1	TGTGCCAGCAGACCTGAGGCCGTCCGGGGCACTGAAGCTTTCTTT	CASRPEAVRGTEAFF
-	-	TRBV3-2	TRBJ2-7	TGTGCCAGCAGCCAAGACGCCGGGACAGGGGACTTAGTTCACGAGCAGTGCTTC	CASSQDAGTGDLVHEQCF
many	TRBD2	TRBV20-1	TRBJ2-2	TGCAGTGCTAGCGGCGGGGGGGCCCCGAACACCGGGGAGCTGTTTTTT	CSASGGGAPNTGELFF
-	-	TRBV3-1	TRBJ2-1	TGTGCCAGCAGCCAAGCCGGGGAGGTTACCTACAATGAGCAGTTCTTC	CASSQAGEVTYNEQFF
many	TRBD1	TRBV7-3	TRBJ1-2	TGTGCCAGCAGCCCCGGGACAGGGTATGGCTACACCTTC	CASSPGTGYGYTF
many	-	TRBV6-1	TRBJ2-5	TGTGCCACCCTCCCCGGAGGGGGCGAAGAGACCCAGTACTTC	CATLPGGGEETQYF
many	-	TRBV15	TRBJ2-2	TGTGCCACCAGCAGAGACAGGGTTGTAACCGGGGAGCTGTTTTTT	CATSRDRVVTGELFF
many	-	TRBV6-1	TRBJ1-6	TGTGCCAGCAGTGTTGGGAGGAGCTCCTATAATTCACCCCTCCACTTT	CASSVGRSSYNSPLHF
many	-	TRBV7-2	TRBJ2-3	TGTGCCAGCAGCTTAGTAGGAAGGGGCTCTGCCACAGATACGCAGTATTTT	CASSLVGRGSATDTQYF
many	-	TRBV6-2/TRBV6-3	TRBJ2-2	TGTGCCAGCAGTGAATCGGGCTCCTCGAACACCGGGGAGCTGTTTTTT	CASSESGSSNTGELFF
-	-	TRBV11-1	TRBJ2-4	TGTGCCAGCAGCCTGCAGGGACCGGCCAAAAACATTCAGTACTTC	CASSLQGPAKNIQYF
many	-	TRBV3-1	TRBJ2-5	TGTGCCAGCAGCCAAGATCAGGGGCAGGCCCCAGAGACCCAGTACTTC	CASSQDQGQAPETQYF